This TCR beta chain emerged from a study of lymphopenia after photon versus proton radiotherapy. Libraries were prepared by immunoSEQ multiplex PCR; TCRdb keeps only in-frame clonotypes and omits some of them. The data contain some 30,000 clones, 90% of them seen just once; the ten biggest clones take up approximately 6.6%. CDR3 size: 11 residues. V was trimmed by 5 bases and J by 3 bases, leaving 5 bases between them. Per germline, CDR1 MNHEY and CDR2 SVGAGI. V gene TRBV6-5 combines with J gene TRBJ2-7; D gene unclear. The specimen comprised peripheral blood, sampled from a patient treated with photon-based radiotherapy. The receptor comes from a woman in her 50s with pancreatic cancer. CDR3 sequence: CASSRNYEQYF. CDR3 in DNA: TGTGCCAGCAGTCGTAACTACGAGCAGTACTTC.